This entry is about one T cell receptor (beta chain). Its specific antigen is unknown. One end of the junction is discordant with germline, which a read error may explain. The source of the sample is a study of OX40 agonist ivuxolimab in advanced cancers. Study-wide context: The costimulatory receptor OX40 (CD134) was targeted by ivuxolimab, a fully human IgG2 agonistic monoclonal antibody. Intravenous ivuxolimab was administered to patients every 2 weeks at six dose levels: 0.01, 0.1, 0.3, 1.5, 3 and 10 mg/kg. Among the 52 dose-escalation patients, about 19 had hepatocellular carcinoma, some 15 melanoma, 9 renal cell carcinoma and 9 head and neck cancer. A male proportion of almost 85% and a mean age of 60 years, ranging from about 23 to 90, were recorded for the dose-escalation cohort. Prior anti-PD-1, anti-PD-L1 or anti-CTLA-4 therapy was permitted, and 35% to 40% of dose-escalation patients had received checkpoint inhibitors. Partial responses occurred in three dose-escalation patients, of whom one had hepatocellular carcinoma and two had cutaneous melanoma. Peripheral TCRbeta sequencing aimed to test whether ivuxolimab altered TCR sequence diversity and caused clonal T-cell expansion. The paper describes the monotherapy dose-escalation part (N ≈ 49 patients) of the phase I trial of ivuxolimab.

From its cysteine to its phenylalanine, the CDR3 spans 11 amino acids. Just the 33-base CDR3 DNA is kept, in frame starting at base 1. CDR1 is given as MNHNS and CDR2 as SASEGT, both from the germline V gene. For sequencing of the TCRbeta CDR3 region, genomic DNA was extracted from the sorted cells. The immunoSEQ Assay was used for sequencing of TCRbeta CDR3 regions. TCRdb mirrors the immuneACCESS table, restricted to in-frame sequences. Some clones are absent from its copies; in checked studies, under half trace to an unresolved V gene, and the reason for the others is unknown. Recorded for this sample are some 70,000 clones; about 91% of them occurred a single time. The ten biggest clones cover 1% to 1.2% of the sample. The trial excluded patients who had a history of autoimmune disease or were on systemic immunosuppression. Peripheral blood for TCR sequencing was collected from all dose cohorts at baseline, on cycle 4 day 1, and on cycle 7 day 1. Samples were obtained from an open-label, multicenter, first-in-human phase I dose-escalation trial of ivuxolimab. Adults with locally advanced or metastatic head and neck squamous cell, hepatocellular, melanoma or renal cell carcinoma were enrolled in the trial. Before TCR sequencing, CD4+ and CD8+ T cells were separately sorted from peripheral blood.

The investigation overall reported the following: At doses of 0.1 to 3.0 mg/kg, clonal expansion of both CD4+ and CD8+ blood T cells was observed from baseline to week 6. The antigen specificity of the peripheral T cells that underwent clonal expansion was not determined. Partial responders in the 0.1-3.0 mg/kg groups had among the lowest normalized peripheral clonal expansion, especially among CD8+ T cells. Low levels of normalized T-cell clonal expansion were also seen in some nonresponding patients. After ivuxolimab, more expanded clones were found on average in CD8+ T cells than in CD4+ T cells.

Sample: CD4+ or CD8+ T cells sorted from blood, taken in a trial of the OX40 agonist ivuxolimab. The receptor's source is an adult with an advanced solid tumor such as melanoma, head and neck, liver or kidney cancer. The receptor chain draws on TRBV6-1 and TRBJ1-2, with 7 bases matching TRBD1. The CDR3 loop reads CASRGQYDYTF. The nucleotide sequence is TGTGCCAGCAGGGGACAGTATGACTACACCTTC.